This T cell receptor beta chain was identified in a study of early T cells in non-severe SARS-CoV-2 infection. Background on the study: Unpaired chains resulted from sequencing bulk RNA of unsorted whole blood. Notes on the study in general: Anti-spike CD8 responses were favored by VDJdb matching, which missed private and CD4 specificities.

Individual cDNA molecules were tagged with unique molecular identifiers. TCRdb reprocessed the 5' RACE reads via MiXCR and lists one record per CDR3 protein. Of tens of thousands of distinct CDR3 sequences detected, under 15% appear once; the ten largest clones hold less than 6%. V lost 5 bases, J lost 2 bases, and 6 bases stayed unmatched. The CDR3 is made up of 17 amino acids. The germline CDR1 and CDR2 sequences are SGHTA and FQGNSA. This clonotype was picked up many times. As yet, its antigen is unknown. Material: whole blood. This clonotype originated in an adult who was a healthcare worker with PCR-confirmed SARS-CoV-2 infection or an uninfected control (not recorded which). The chain carries TRBV7-2 and TRBJ2-6, with TRBD1 matching over 10 bases. Here the CDR3 reads CASSPGQGNTGANVLTF. CDR3 sequence (DNA): TGTGCCAGCAGCCCGGGACAGGGGAATACTGGGGCCAACGTCCTGACTTTC.